The sequence of this TCR beta chain was determined in a study of cytotoxic CD8 clonotypes in ibrutinib-treated CLL. For the study at large: Average yields of 255,043 productive templates and tens of thousands of productive rearrangements characterized the samples.

Study-level points and caveats: Clonality grew at ibrutinib response; at progression, it decreased back toward baseline. Clonality at baseline surpassed age-matched healthy donors and tracked circulating CD8+ T-cell counts. Under treatment, the uncommon public clonotypes either contracted or remained stable.

Worth noting for this clone: The antigen remains unidentified.

Produced via immunoSEQ multiplex PCR; TCRdb's table is partial and in-frame only. The data contain about 60,000 clones, 56% of them singletons. The V and J ends lost 4 bases and 4 bases, in that order; junction bases with no gene match: 10. The CDR3 consists of 16 residues. Germline V gene data show CDR1 as SQVTM and CDR2 as ANQGSEA. The receptor was derived from a human donor with chronic lymphocytic leukemia. This chain links TRBV29-1 with TRBJ2-1, with 10 bases that match TRBD2. Sequencing used PBMCs, obtained after 24 months of ibrutinib treatment. The CDR3, as DNA: TGCAGCGTTGGAAAGGCCGGGACTAGCGCATACAATGAGCAGTTCTTC. It specifies CSVGKAGTSAYNEQFF.